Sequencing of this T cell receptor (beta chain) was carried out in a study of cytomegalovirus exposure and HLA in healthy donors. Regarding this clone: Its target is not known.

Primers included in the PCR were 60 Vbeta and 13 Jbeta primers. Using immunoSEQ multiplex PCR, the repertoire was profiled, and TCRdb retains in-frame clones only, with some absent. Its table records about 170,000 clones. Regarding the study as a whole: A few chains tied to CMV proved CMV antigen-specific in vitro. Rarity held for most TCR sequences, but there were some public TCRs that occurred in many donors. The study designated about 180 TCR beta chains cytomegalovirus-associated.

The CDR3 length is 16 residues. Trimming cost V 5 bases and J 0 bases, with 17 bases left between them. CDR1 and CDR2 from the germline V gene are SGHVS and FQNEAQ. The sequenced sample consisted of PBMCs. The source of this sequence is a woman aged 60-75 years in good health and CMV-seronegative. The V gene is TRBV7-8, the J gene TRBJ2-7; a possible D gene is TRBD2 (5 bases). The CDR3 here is CASSRILGELSYEQYF. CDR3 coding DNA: TGTGCCAGCAGCCGGATTCTGGGAGAACTCTCCTACGAGCAGTACTTC.